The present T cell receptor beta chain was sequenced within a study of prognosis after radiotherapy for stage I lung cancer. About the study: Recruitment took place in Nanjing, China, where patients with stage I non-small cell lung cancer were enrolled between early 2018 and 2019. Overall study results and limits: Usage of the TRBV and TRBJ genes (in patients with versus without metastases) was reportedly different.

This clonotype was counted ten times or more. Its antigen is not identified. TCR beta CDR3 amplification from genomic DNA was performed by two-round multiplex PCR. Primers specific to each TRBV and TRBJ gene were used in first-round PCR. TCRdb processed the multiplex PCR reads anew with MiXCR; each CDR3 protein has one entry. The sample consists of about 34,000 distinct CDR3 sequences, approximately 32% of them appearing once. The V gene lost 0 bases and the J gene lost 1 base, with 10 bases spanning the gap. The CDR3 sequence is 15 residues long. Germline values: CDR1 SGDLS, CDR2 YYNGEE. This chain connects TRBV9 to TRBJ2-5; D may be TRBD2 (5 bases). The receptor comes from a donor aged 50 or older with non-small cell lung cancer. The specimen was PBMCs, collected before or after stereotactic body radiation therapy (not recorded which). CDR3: CASSVGRLAQETQYF. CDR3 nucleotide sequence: TGTGCCAGCAGCGTAGGGCGGCTAGCCCAAGAGACCCAGTACTTC.